This is a list of T cell receptor beta chains from one sample in a study of Ad26.COV2.S vaccination and SARS-CoV-2 variants. This table comes from immunoSEQ multiplex PCR, and its TCRdb copy is limited to in-frame clones, with some not included. This repertoire shows 85,000 to 95,000 clones, 82% found once; its top ten account for approximately 15%. The sequenced sample was peripheral blood, obtained after recovery from COVID-19. These receptors all come from a human donor who had recovered from COVID-19. CDR3s include the opening cysteine and the closing phenylalanine or tryptophan. The D gene is left open where the match is weak. Clone size appears in some rows only: once, few, many, or a class for an expanded clone.

len,abundance,d_gene,v_gene,j_gene,CDR3aa,CDR3nt
18,once,.,TRBV7-9,TRBJ1-2,CASSLNSWGSQVDYGYTF,TGTGCCAGCAGCTTAAATTCTTGGGGCTCTCAAGTGGACTATGGCTACACCTTC
15,.,TRBD2,TRBV18,TRBJ2-3,CASSIPGLDTDTQYF,TGTGCCAGCTCGATCCCGGGACTAGACACAGATACGCAGTATTTT
15,.,.,TRBV14,TRBJ2-1,CASSPPGYEYNEQFF,TGTGCCAGCAGTCCTCCGGGGTACGAATACAATGAGCAGTTCTTC
15,.,.,TRBV28,TRBJ2-7,CASSLAGSITYEQYF,TGTGCCAGCAGTTTGGCGGGATCCATAACCTACGAGCAGTACTTC
14,medium-sized,.,TRBV19,TRBJ1-5,CASNRLQRGQPQHF,TGTGCCAGTAATAGGTTACAGCGGGGTCAGCCCCAGCATTTT
15,.,TRBD2,TRBV28,TRBJ2-7,CASSALASGTYEQYF,TGTGCCAGCAGTGCCCTTGCTAGCGGGACCTACGAGCAGTACTTC
14,.,TRBD1,TRBV25-1,TRBJ2-1,CASSVQGNYNEQFF,TGTGCCAGCAGTGTACAGGGGAACTACAATGAGCAGTTCTTC
15,.,TRBD1,TRBV28,TRBJ2-5,CASRLGQEVQETQYF,TGTGCCAGCAGACTAGGACAGGAAGTACAAGAGACCCAGTACTTC
14,.,TRBD2,TRBV27,TRBJ2-7,CASQLAGGYDEQYF,TGTGCCAGCCAGTTAGCGGGAGGGTACGACGAGCAGTACTTC
15,.,.,TRBV27,TRBJ1-5,CASSSGGFRNQPQHF,TGTGCCAGCAGTTCTGGCGGTTTTCGCAATCAGCCCCAGCATTTT
14,.,.,TRBV4-3,TRBJ1-2,CASSQAGLSYGYTF,TGCGCCAGCAGCCAAGCGGGGCTCAGTTATGGCTACACCTTC
16,.,TRBD2,TRBV13,TRBJ2-2,CASSFSSGRSTGELFF,TGTGCCAGCAGCTTCTCTAGCGGGAGGAGTACCGGGGAGCTGTTTTTT
13,few,.,TRBV29-1,TRBJ2-5,CSVEVWEQETQYF,TGCAGCGTTGAAGTATGGGAGCAAGAGACCCAGTACTTC
13,.,.,TRBV27,TRBJ2-7,CASSLSGAYEQYF,TGTGCCAGCAGTTTAAGTGGAGCGTACGAGCAGTACTTC
17,.,TRBD2,TRBV6-2/TRBV6-3,TRBJ2-3,CASSYSQAGGITDTQYF,TGTGCCAGCAGTTACTCGCAAGCGGGAGGAATCACAGATACGCAGTATTTT
15,.,TRBD1,TRBV6-5,TRBJ1-3,CASSYSTGLRDTIYF,TGTGCCAGCAGTTACTCGACAGGGTTGAGAGACACCATATATTTT
14,.,.,TRBV24-1,TRBJ2-7,CATSDPDNRDEQYF,TGTGCCACCAGTGATCCCGATAACAGGGACGAGCAGTACTTC
15,.,.,TRBV6-5,TRBJ1-1,CASSYFPGGDTEAFF,TGTGCCAGCAGTTACTTCCCGGGCGGGGACACTGAAGCTTTCTTT
14,.,.,TRBV2,TRBJ2-7,CASSEGAGHYEQYF,TGTGCCAGCAGTGAAGGGGCGGGGCACTACGAGCAGTACTTC
16,.,.,TRBV28,TRBJ1-5,CASSLEPGASNQPQHF,TGTGCCAGCAGTTTAGAACCGGGCGCGAGCAATCAGCCCCAGCATTTT
14,.,.,TRBV7-2,TRBJ1-1,CASSLTPRDTEAFF,TGTGCCAGCAGCTTAACCCCGAGGGACACTGAAGCTTTCTTT
18,.,TRBD1,TRBV29-1,TRBJ1-3,CSVEVRGQGKFSGNTIYF,TGCAGCGTTGAAGTTCGCGGACAGGGAAAATTCTCTGGAAACACCATATATTTT
11,.,.,TRBV12-3/TRBV12-4,TRBJ2-1,CASSVTFEQFF,TGTGCCAGCAGTGTCACGTTTGAGCAGTTCTTC
16,.,TRBD1,TRBV28,TRBJ2-5,CASSLRWTGRSKTQYF,TGTGCCAGCAGTCTGCGCTGGACAGGGAGGTCGAAGACCCAGTACTTC
17,.,.,TRBV4-3,TRBJ1-6,CASSQGTQSSYNSPLHF,TGCGCCAGCAGCCAAGGTACTCAGAGCTCCTATAATTCACCCCTCCACTTT
11,many,.,TRBV28,TRBJ1-5,CASSLRQPQHF,TGTGCCAGCAGTTTGAGGCAGCCCCAGCATTTT
13,.,.,TRBV19,TRBJ2-1,CASKGSSYNEQFF,TGTGCCAGTAAGGGGAGCTCCTACAATGAGCAGTTCTTC
14,few,.,TRBV5-5,TRBJ1-5,CASSLVGGNQPQHF,TGTGCCAGCAGCCTGGTCGGTGGGAATCAGCCCCAGCATTTT
15,.,.,TRBV7-9,TRBJ1-1,CASSFQGNMNTEAFF,TGTGCCAGCAGCTTTCAGGGAAACATGAACACTGAAGCTTTCTTT
17,once,TRBD2,TRBV24-1,TRBJ2-1,CATSDQKTGLGLNEQFF,TGTGCCACCAGTGATCAAAAAACGGGACTAGGACTCAATGAGCAGTTCTTC
14,.,.,TRBV7-3,TRBJ2-2,CASSSNTRRGELFF,TGTGCCAGCAGCTCAAATACTAGGCGCGGGGAGCTGTTTTTT
14,.,TRBD1,TRBV7-6,TRBJ2-4,CASSSRRQGDIQYF,TGTGCCAGCAGCTCCAGGCGCCAGGGGGACATTCAGTACTTC
16,.,TRBD2,TRBV4-2,TRBJ2-2,CASSRGLAVNTGELFF,TGTGCCAGCAGCCGCGGACTAGCAGTGAACACCGGGGAGCTGTTTTTT
18,.,TRBD2,TRBV15,TRBJ2-5,CATSRDTTSGLPVETQYF,TGTGCCACCAGCAGAGACACGACTAGCGGGCTTCCGGTGGAGACCCAGTACTTC
15,.,.,TRBV9,TRBJ2-3,CASSTMTVDPGTQYF,TGTGCCAGCAGTACTATGACAGTCGACCCAGGTACGCAGTATTTT
16,once,TRBD2,TRBV6-6,TRBJ2-3,CASSRGLAGPTDTQYF,TGTGCCAGCAGCAGGGGACTAGCGGGACCCACAGATACGCAGTATTTT
13,.,TRBD1,TRBV7-9,TRBJ2-4,CASANRGQNIQYF,TGTGCCAGCGCAAACAGGGGACAGAACATTCAGTACTTC
17,once,.,TRBV7-2,TRBJ2-1,CASSVSGGKSSYNEQFF,TGTGCCAGCAGCGTGTCCGGCGGAAAAAGCTCCTACAATGAGCAGTTCTTC
16,.,TRBD2,TRBV4-1,TRBJ2-7,CASSQDWRGASYEQYF,TGCGCCAGCAGCCAAGATTGGCGGGGGGCCTCCTACGAGCAGTACTTC
13,.,.,TRBV4-1,TRBJ2-7,CASSPTEGAEQYF,TGCGCCAGCAGCCCGACGGAGGGGGCCGAGCAGTACTTC
13,few,.,TRBV10-3,TRBJ1-1,CATTDQVNTEAFF,TGTGCTACGACTGACCAGGTGAACACTGAAGCTTTCTTT
15,.,TRBD1,TRBV18,TRBJ1-3,CASSEGASSGNTIYF,TGTGCCAGCTCAGAGGGGGCCAGCTCTGGAAACACCATATATTTT
10,.,.,TRBV28,TRBJ2-7,CASSLGEQYF,TGTGCCAGCAGTTTAGGGGAGCAGTACTTC
14,few,.,TRBV27,TRBJ1-2,CASSLTEAGDGYTF,TGTGCCAGCAGTTTAACGGAGGCAGGGGACGGCTACACCTTC
17,.,TRBD1,TRBV27,TRBJ1-1,CASSNDRGTFMNTEAFF,TGTGCCAGCAGTAATGACAGGGGTACTTTCATGAACACTGAAGCTTTCTTT
16,few,TRBD2,TRBV3-1/TRBV3-2,TRBJ2-1,CASSQDMTSGNNEQFF,TGTGCCAGCAGCCAAGATATGACTAGCGGGAACAATGAGCAGTTCTTC
15,.,.,TRBV4-2,TRBJ2-6,CASSRQGSGANVLTF,TGTGCCAGCAGCCGGCAGGGTTCTGGGGCCAACGTCCTGACTTTC
12,.,.,TRBV2,TRBJ1-6,CASSGVGSPLHF,TGTGCCAGCAGTGGCGTCGGTTCACCCCTCCACTTT
16,.,.,TRBV6-6,TRBJ1-6,CASSYLAGDANSPLHF,TGTGCCAGCAGTTACCTCGCGGGGGATGCCAATTCACCCCTCCACTTT
14,.,.,TRBV6-6,TRBJ2-7,CASRYHSPDYEQYF,TGTGCCAGCAGATACCATTCCCCGGACTACGAGCAGTACTTC
14,.,.,TRBV28,TRBJ2-7,CASRPNGAGRSAYF,TGTGCCAGCAGACCCAACGGGGCAGGGAGGAGTGCGTACTTC
18,.,TRBD2,TRBV5-6,TRBJ2-5,CASSLGISSGRGQETQYF,TGTGCCAGCAGCTTGGGTATTTCTAGCGGGAGAGGCCAAGAGACCCAGTACTTC
14,.,.,TRBV7-9,TRBJ2-1,CASSLGASFNEQFF,TGTGCCAGCAGCTTAGGAGCTAGCTTCAATGAGCAGTTCTTC